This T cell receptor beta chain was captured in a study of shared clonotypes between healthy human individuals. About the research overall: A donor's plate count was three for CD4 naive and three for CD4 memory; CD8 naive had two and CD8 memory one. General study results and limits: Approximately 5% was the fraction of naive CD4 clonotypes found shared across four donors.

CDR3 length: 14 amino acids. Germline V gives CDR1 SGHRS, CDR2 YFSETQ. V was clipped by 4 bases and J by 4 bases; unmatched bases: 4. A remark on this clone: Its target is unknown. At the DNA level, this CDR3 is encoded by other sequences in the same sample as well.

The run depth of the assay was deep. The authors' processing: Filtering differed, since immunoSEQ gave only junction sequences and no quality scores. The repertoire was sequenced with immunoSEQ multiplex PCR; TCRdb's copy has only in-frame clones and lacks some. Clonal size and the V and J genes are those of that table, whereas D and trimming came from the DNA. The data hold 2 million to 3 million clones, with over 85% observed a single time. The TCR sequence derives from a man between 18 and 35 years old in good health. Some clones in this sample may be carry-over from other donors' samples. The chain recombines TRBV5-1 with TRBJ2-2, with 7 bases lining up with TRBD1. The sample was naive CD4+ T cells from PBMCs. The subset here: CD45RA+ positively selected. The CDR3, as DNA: TGCGCCAGCAGCCTGACAGGGCTCACCGGGGAGCTGTTTTTT. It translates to CASSLTGLTGELFF.